Each of the 29 T cell receptor beta chains below was sequenced from the same sample in a study of blood T cell repertoires in COVID-19. Clones were read by immunoSEQ multiplex PCR, and TCRdb kept only the in-frame ones, dropping some. There are roughly 150,000 clones in the sample; around 81% occur only once, and approximately 11% lies in the top ten. The specimen sequenced was peripheral blood. The receptors here all came from a man between 65 and 80 years old with active or convalescent COVID-19.

V and J are TRBV2 and TRBJ1-2, with TRBD1 identical over 7 bases. The germline V gene encodes CDR1 SNHLY and CDR2 FYNNEI. The CDR3 sequence is 14 residues long. V gave up 5 bases and J gave up 8 bases; unmatched junction bases: 11. The chain's CDR3 is CASSSEGAVGGYTF. The CDR3 coding sequence is TGTGCCAGCAGTTCCGAGGGGGCAGTCGGAGGCTACACCTTC.

The chain couples TRBV18 to TRBJ2-7; D uncertain. The CDR3 sequence is 13 residues long. Germline CDR1 reads KGHSH; CDR2 reads LQKENI. Trimming shortened V by 0 bases and J by 8 bases, and 11 bases separated the two germline ends. The CDR3 here is CASSPPQAVKQYF. CDR3 in DNA: TGTGCCAGCTCACCACCGCAGGCCGTCAAGCAGTACTTC.

The J gene is TRBJ2-7, the V gene TRBV5-4; 10 nucleotides agree with TRBD2. There are 17 residues in the CDR3. The germline V gene has CDR1 SGHNT and CDR2 YYREEE (reference sequence). J was trimmed by 6 bases and V by 4 bases; bases with no gene match: 16. The CDR3: CASSNPTSGRAQGEQYF. CDR3 nucleotide sequence: TGTGCCAGCAGCAACCCCACGAGCGGGAGGGCGCAGGGCGAGCAGTACTTC. The variable domain in full, completed from reference TRBV5-4 and TRBJ2-7, reads ETGVTQSPTHLIKTRGQQVTLRCSSQSGHNTVSWYQQALGQGPQFIFQYYREEENGRGNFPPRFSGLQFPNYSSELNVNALELDDSALYLCASSNPTSGRAQGEQYFGPGTRLTVT.

This clone has just one count. This chain uses TRBV18 with TRBJ2-3, with D unclear. V lost 2 bases to trimming and J lost 1 base, with 10 bases between them. The CDR3 is made up of 15 amino acids. Germline CDR1 KGHSH, CDR2 LQKENI. The CDR3 here is CASSPSSEGTDTQYF. The CDR3 nucleotides are TGTGCCAGCTCACCATCGAGCGAGGGCACAGATACGCAGTATTTT.

This clone came up once. This rearrangement joins TRBV30 to TRBJ2-1; 7 positions agree with TRBD1. The junction had 6 bases not matched to a gene; V was cut back by 0 bases and J by 7 bases. The CDR3 sequence is 14 residues long. Germline V gives CDR1 GTSNPN, CDR2 SVGIG (reference sequence). As DNA, the CDR3 is TGTGCCTGGAGTGTACGGGACAGAAAGAATGAGCAGTTCTTC. Encoded protein: CAWSVRDRKNEQFF.

This clone occurred a few times. The chain combines TRBV7-3 with TRBJ2-1; D not certain. In germline, CDR1 is SGHTA, CDR2 FQGTGA. V gave up 0 bases and J gave up 5 bases, with 11 bases separating them. The CDR3 contains 15 residues. The CDR3 protein is CASSLTPLPDNEQFF. The DNA for the CDR3 is TGTGCCAGCAGCTTAACCCCTCTTCCCGACAATGAGCAGTTCTTC.

This rearrangement joins TRBV5-6 to TRBJ1-2; D is uncertain. The CDR3 extends over 14 amino acids. Germline loops: CDR1 SGHDT, CDR2 YYEEEE. V lost 1 base, J lost 2 bases, and 9 bases lay in between. This CDR3 reads CASSLLSVNYGYTF. The CDR3 DNA reads TGTGCCAGCAGCTTGTTATCGGTGAACTATGGCTACACCTTC.

V usage is TRBV5-5 and J usage is TRBJ2-5, with 12 bases lining up with TRBD2. Germline V lookup: CDR1 SGHKS, CDR2 YYEKEE (reference sequence). The V segment lost 1 base and the J segment 4 bases; nucleotides outside the gene matches: 8. This CDR3 region has 17 residues. This chain's CDR3 is CASSLTPSGGAGETQYF. Here the CDR3 DNA reads TGTGCCAGCAGCTTGACGCCTAGCGGGGGGGCCGGAGAGACCCAGTACTTC.

The chain uses TRBV7-2 and TRBJ2-7; 8 bases are a match to TRBD1. Trimming at V came to 4 bases and at J to 2 bases, leaving 7 bases not matched to a gene. The CDR3 loop spans 15 amino acids. The V gene's germline CDR1 is SGHTA and CDR2 FQGNSA. Here the CDR3 reads CASSSPDRATYEQYF. The DNA for the CDR3 is TGTGCCAGCAGCTCGCCGGACAGGGCAACCTACGAGCAGTACTTC.

This clone showed up just a few times. This chain uses TRBV21-1 with TRBJ2-5; the table's D call TRBD1 went unverified against the DNA. TRBV21-1 has pseudogene status. This CDR3 is built from 17 residues. CDR3 residues: CASSKDGQGDAQETQYF. In DNA, the CDR3 is TGTGCCAGCAGCAAAGACGGACAGGGAGACGCTCAAGAGACCCAGTACTTC.

The CDR3 nucleotides read TGTGCCAGCAGCCCCACCTCTTGGGCCCCGTTCCACTCCTACGAGCAGTACTTC. The encoded protein is CASSPTSWAPFHSYEQYF. The chain joins TRBV14 to TRBJ2-7; no reliable D call. Germline CDR1 reads SGHDN; CDR2 reads FVKESK. The ends were cut back, 4 bases at V and 0 bases at J, with 22 bases in the middle. This CDR3 has 18 residues.

Remarks on this clone: This sample also contains other DNA sequences that code for the same CDR3. This chain joins TRBV18 and TRBJ2-7, with 8 bases lining up with TRBD1. Per germline, CDR1 KGHSH and CDR2 LQKENI. After removal of 3 bases from V and 3 bases from J, the junction contained 4 bases not matched to a gene. The CDR3 sequence is 14 residues long. The CDR3 protein is CASSPVGQDYEQYF. The DNA for the CDR3 is TGTGCCAGCTCACCCGTGGGACAGGACTACGAGCAGTACTTC.

V and J are TRBV6-6 and TRBJ2-7, with 9 bases matching TRBD1. CDR1 is MNHNY, CDR2 SVGAGI, per germline (reference sequence). After removal of 6 bases from V and 1 base from J, the junction contained 7 bases not matched to a gene. This CDR3 is 15 amino acids long. The CDR3 DNA reads TGTGCCAGCAGAAACCTCGGACAGGGGTCCTACGAGCAGTACTTC. It encodes CASRNLGQGSYEQYF.

The CDR3 protein is CASSPLFSGANVLTF. DNA for the CDR3: TGTGCCAGCAGTCCACTTTTTTCTGGGGCCAACGTCCTGACTTTC. The chain combines TRBV27 with TRBJ2-6; D is uncertain. Trimming cost V 5 bases and J 1 base, with 9 bases left between them. The germline CDR1 and CDR2 sequences are MNHEY and SMNVEV (reference sequence). This CDR3 region has 15 residues.

This sequence joins TRBV5-1 and TRBJ1-2, with D possibly being TRBD1 (5 bases). CDR3 length: 15 amino acids. Trimming removed 0 bases at V and 8 bases at J, with 17 bases between. Germline loops: CDR1 SGHRS, CDR2 YFSETQ. The CDR3: CASSLGLQESPGYTF. In DNA, the CDR3 is TGCGCCAGCAGCTTGGGATTACAGGAATCGCCGGGCTACACCTTC.

J is TRBJ1-2 and V is TRBV11-2; 7 bases are shared with TRBD1. The germline gives CDR1 SGHAT, CDR2 FQNNGV. Trimming took 4 bases from V and 2 from J; bases not matched to a gene: 4. The CDR3 totals 14 residues. Here the CDR3 DNA reads TGTGCCAGCAGCTGGAGGGACAGAAACTATGGCTACACCTTC. Its protein product is CASSWRDRNYGYTF.

The gene calls are TRBV30 and TRBJ2-3; the D gene is possibly TRBD2 (6 bases). With 0 bases removed from V and 0 bases from J, the gap between germline ends came to 10 bases. The V gene's germline CDR1 is GTSNPN and CDR2 SVGIG (reference sequence). This CDR3 is 15 amino acids long. The CDR3 DNA follows: TGTGCCTGGAGTGTCTGGGGGGTTAGCACAGATACGCAGTATTTT. Translating it yields CAWSVWGVSTDTQYF.

J is TRBJ2-5 and V is TRBV19; tentative D call: TRBD1 (5 bases). V dropped 5 bases and J dropped 5 bases, with 15 bases sitting between them. The CDR3 is 14 amino acids. Germline V gene data show CDR1 as LNHDA and CDR2 as SQIVND (reference sequence). The CDR3 coding sequence is TGTGCCAGTAGTCACCCGACAGCAAGGGAGACCCAGTACTTC. Its protein product is CASSHPTARETQYF.

This chain connects TRBV18 to TRBJ2-5; D remains unclear. V lost 1 base to trimming and J lost 2 bases, with 11 bases between them. Germline CDR1 reads KGHSH; CDR2 reads LQKENI. The CDR3 is 15 amino acids. Here the CDR3 reads CASSPQLSPQETQYF. The CDR3 region has the DNA TGTGCCAGCTCACCACAGCTCTCGCCGCAAGAGACCCAGTACTTC.

The rearrangement joins TRBV5-4 to TRBJ2-1; D is possibly TRBD1 (5 bases). CDR3 length: 14 amino acids. V lost 9 bases to trimming and J lost 2 bases, with 15 bases between them. CDR1 is SGHNT and CDR2 is YYREEE in the germline V gene (reference sequence). The CDR3 spells CANSDSLTYNEQFF. For the CDR3, the DNA is TGTGCCAACTCAGACAGCTTAACCTACAATGAGCAGTTCTTC.

This chain links TRBV7-9 with TRBJ1-1, with 9 bases identical to TRBD1. Trimming took 6 bases from V and 1 from J; bases not matched to a gene: 3. CDR1 and CDR2 from the germline V gene are SEHNR and FQNEAQ (reference sequence). This CDR3 has 14 amino acids. In DNA form, the CDR3 reads TGTGCCAGCAGGGACAGGGGTGGGAACACTGAAGCTTTCTTT. Its protein product is CASRDRGGNTEAFF.

The CDR3 DNA sequence: TGTGCCAGCCAAACTCAGGTTCGGGAGACCCAGTACTTC. It is translated as CASQTQVRETQYF. This rearrangement joins TRBV18 to TRBJ2-5, with no clear D. Germline V gene sequence: CDR1 KGHSH, CDR2 LQKENI. This CDR3 has 13 amino acids. V was shortened by 8 bases and J by 5 bases, with 15 bases between the two germline ends.

The rearrangement links TRBV13 to TRBJ2-6; TRBD1 matches 10 bases. The CDR3 has 18 amino acids. The germline V gene encodes CDR1 PRHDT and CDR2 FYEKMQ (reference sequence). V shed 6 bases, J shed 1 base, and the junction held 9 bases outside the gene matches. CDR3 amino acids: CASSPDRGLWSGANVLTF. CDR3 DNA: TGTGCCAGCAGTCCAGACAGGGGGCTGTGGTCTGGGGCCAACGTCCTGACTTTC.

The chain combines TRBV6-4 with TRBJ1-2; a weak D match, TRBD1 (5 bases). CDR1 and CDR2 from the germline V gene are MRHNA and SNTAGT. The CDR3 loop spans 13 amino acids. The germline V and J ends were trimmed by 6 bases and 8 bases, with 16 bases remaining between them. This CDR3 reads CASSQGLSGGYTF. The CDR3 bases are TGTGCCAGCAGCCAGGGACTCTCGGGAGGCTACACCTTC.

This clone appeared once. J is TRBJ1-2 and V is TRBV11-2; TRBD1 aligns across 10 bases. Germline lookup yields CDR1 SGHAT and CDR2 FQNNGV. Trimming removed 5 bases from V and 5 bases from J; junction bases left unmatched: 5. This CDR3 contains 14 residues. The CDR3 DNA sequence: TGTGCCAGCAGCCCCTGGACAGGGGGTTATGGCTACACCTTC. Translation gives CASSPWTGGYGYTF.

The chain combines TRBV7-2 with TRBJ1-5; the match to TRBD1 covers 7 bases. Trimming cost V 1 base and J 5 bases; bases outside gene matches: 5. This CDR3 is built from 15 residues. From germline, CDR1 is SGHTA and CDR2 FQGNSA. DNA of the CDR3: TGTGCCAGCAGCTTAGGTGGGGACAGATATCAGCCCCAGCATTTT. It codes for CASSLGGDRYQPQHF. Full variable domain (missing parts from reference TRBV7-2 and TRBJ1-5): GAGVSQSPSNKVTEKGKDVELRCDPISGHTALYWYRQSLGQGLEFLIYFQGNSAPDKSGLPSDRFSAERTGGSVSTLTIQRTQQEDSAVYLCASSLGGDRYQPQHFGDGTRLSIL.

The V gene is TRBV7-8, the J gene TRBJ1-5, with D tentatively TRBD1 (5 bases). Trimming removed 0 bases from V and 5 bases from J, with 8 bases in between. The CDR3 has 14 residues. Per germline, CDR1 SGHVS and CDR2 FQNEAQ. DNA of the CDR3: TGTGCCAGCAGCTTAGCGGGGGGTCATCAGCCCCAGCATTTT. Residues: CASSLAGGHQPQHF.

This sequence joins TRBV30 and TRBJ2-7; a weak D match, TRBD1 (6 bases). Trimming took 3 bases from V and 0 from J, leaving 18 bases between them. Germline lookup yields CDR1 GTSNPN and CDR2 SVGIG (reference sequence). The CDR3 spans 16 residues. The CDR3 DNA follows: TGTGCCTGGAGGCGAGAGGTGGACAGACTCTCCTACGAGCAGTACTTC. This encodes CAWRREVDRLSYEQYF.

The chain is built from TRBV28 and TRBJ2-1; D is possibly TRBD2 (5 bases). CDR3 size: 14 residues. V lost 6 bases to trimming and J lost 2 bases, with 11 bases between them. Germline assignment: CDR1 MDHEN and CDR2 SYDVKM. The CDR3 sequence: CASRAGGPYNEQFF. CDR3 nucleotide sequence: TGTGCCAGCAGGGCGGGCGGACCCTACAATGAGCAGTTCTTC.